This is a list of T cell receptor beta chains from one sample in a study of cytomegalovirus exposure and HLA in healthy donors. Profiled with immunoSEQ multiplex PCR; TCRdb holds only in-frame clones, not every one. The sample includes 300,000 or so clones, almost 85% of them seen just once. The sample comprised PBMCs. The receptors shown here come from a woman in her forties in good health and CMV-seropositive. The CDR3 runs from the conserved cysteine through the conserved F or W. A D gene is named only where the DNA matches it firmly. The size of a clone is reported for some rows only, either as once, few or many, or as a class for expanded clones.

clone_size | d_call | j_call | v_call | cdr3_aa | cdr3_nt
- | - | TRBJ2-3 | TRBV5-1 | CASSLALTRTDTQYF | TGCGCCAGCAGCTTGGCTCTAACCCGCACGGATACGCAGTATTTT
- | - | TRBJ2-5 | TRBV9 | CASSVASDTGTQYF | TGTGCCAGCAGCGTCGCTAGCGACACGGGGACCCAGTACTTC
- | - | TRBJ2-1 | TRBV7-2 | CASSLAASSYNEQFF | TGTGCCAGCAGCTTAGCTGCTAGCTCCTACAATGAGCAGTTCTTC
once | TRBD1 | TRBJ1-1 | TRBV27 | CASSVGQGNTEAFF | TGTGCCAGCAGTGTTGGACAGGGTAACACTGAAGCTTTCTTT
- | - | TRBJ2-1 | TRBV5-6 | CASRSLATTYNEQFF | TGTGCCAGCAGGTCCCTAGCGACTACTTACAATGAGCAGTTCTTC
- | - | TRBJ1-2 | TRBV7-9 | CASSLSHQFNYGYTF | TGTGCCAGCAGCTTATCCCACCAGTTTAACTATGGCTACACCTTC
- | TRBD2 | TRBJ2-1 | TRBV19 | CASSISGGPSGYNEQFF | TGTGCCAGTAGTATTTCGGGGGGACCTAGCGGCTACAATGAGCAGTTCTTC
- | - | TRBJ2-7 | TRBV27 | CASRRGSSYEQYF | TGTGCCAGCAGGCGGGGTTCGTCCTACGAGCAGTACTTC
- | - | TRBJ1-5 | TRBV18 | CASSPTDSNQPQHF | TGTGCCAGCTCCCCTACAGATAGCAATCAGCCCCAGCATTTT
- | - | TRBJ2-7 | TRBV13 | CASSPSLWRRGKRAEQYF | TGTGCCAGCAGCCCGAGCCTATGGAGGAGGGGCAAAAGGGCCGAGCAGTACTTC
- | - | TRBJ1-1 | TRBV11-3 | CASSLGGGSPREAFF | TGTGCCAGCAGCTTAGGGGGGGGCAGCCCACGGGAAGCTTTCTTT
few | TRBD1 | TRBJ2-2 | TRBV25-1 | CATQTPGTGFTGELFF | TGTGCCACCCAAACCCCCGGGACAGGGTTCACCGGGGAGCTGTTTTTT
- | - | TRBJ2-1 | TRBV7-8 | CASSFGETYNEQFF | TGTGCCAGCAGCTTTGGAGAAACCTACAATGAGCAGTTCTTC
- | TRBD2 | TRBJ2-3 | TRBV10-3 | CAISESPGLAGTSTDTQYF | TGTGCCATCAGTGAGTCCCCCGGACTAGCGGGTACTAGCACAGATACGCAGTATTTT
- | - | TRBJ1-1 | TRBV4-2 | CASSQDLSTEAFF | TGTGCCAGCAGCCAAGATCTGAGCACTGAAGCTTTCTTT
- | TRBD2 | TRBJ2-3 | TRBV5-1 | CASSRLAGDTDTQYF | TGCGCCAGCAGCAGACTAGCGGGGGACACAGATACGCAGTATTTT
- | TRBD1 | TRBJ1-1 | TRBV30 | CAWDRVGVRGFF | TGTGCCTGGGACAGGGTGGGGGTGAGGGGTTTCTTT
- | - | TRBJ1-4 | TRBV6-5 | CASQAGWEKLFF | TGTGCCAGCCAGGCGGGTTGGGAAAAACTGTTTTTT
few | - | TRBJ2-5 | TRBV10-3 | CAISETRGIQETQYF | TGTGCCATCAGTGAGACCAGGGGCATTCAAGAGACCCAGTACTTC
- | TRBD2 | TRBJ2-7 | TRBV6-6 | CASSYSSSGSYEQYF | TGTGCCAGCAGTTACTCTAGTAGCGGGAGTTACGAGCAGTACTTC
- | TRBD2 | TRBJ2-7 | TRBV10-3 | CAISAGGLGYEQYF | TGTGCCATCAGTGCGGGAGGCCTCGGGTACGAGCAGTACTTC
- | TRBD2 | TRBJ2-1 | TRBV27 | CASSFGGSVYEQFF | TGTGCCAGCAGTTTCGGCGGGAGTGTGTATGAGCAGTTCTTC
- | TRBD2 | TRBJ2-3 | TRBV5-1 | CASSSRGGRGGDTQYF | TGCGCCAGCAGCTCCCGCGGCGGGAGGGGAGGAGATACGCAGTATTTT
- | - | TRBJ1-2 | TRBV11-3 | CASSSGGYPTF | TGTGCCAGCAGCTCGGGGGGGTATCCCACCTTC
- | - | TRBJ2-7 | TRBV7-8 | CASSLVDTSSYEQYF | TGTGCCAGCAGCTTAGTGGACACCAGCTCCTACGAGCAGTACTTC
- | - | TRBJ1-5 | TRBV10-3 | CAIRGQFNQPQHF | TGTGCCATCAGAGGACAGTTCAATCAGCCCCAGCATTTT
few | - | TRBJ1-1 | TRBV12-2 | CASRLVRTGLVNTEAFF | TGTGCAAGTCGCTTAGTCCGGACAGGGTTGGTTAACACTGAAGCTTTCTTT
- | - | TRBJ2-7 | TRBV2 | CASSEGLGYYYEQYF | TGTGCCAGCAGTGAAGGGCTTGGCTACTACTACGAGCAGTACTTC
once | TRBD1 | TRBJ2-4 | TRBV4-3 | CASSRDRVPDIQYF | TGCGCCAGCAGCCGGGACAGGGTCCCCGACATTCAGTACTTC
- | - | TRBJ1-5 | TRBV7-8 | CASSLPGLVHQPQHF | TGTGCCAGCAGCTTACCCGGGTTGGTTCATCAGCCCCAGCATTTT
- | - | TRBJ2-7 | TRBV11-3 | CASSLGNRADEQYF | TGTGCCAGCAGCTTAGGAAACAGGGCCGACGAGCAGTACTTC
- | - | TRBJ1-3 | TRBV7-8 | CASSPPGNTIYF | TGCGCCAGCAGCCCCCCAGGAAACACCATATATTTT
- | - | TRBJ2-5 | TRBV5-1 | CASNPGTHQETQYF | TGCGCCAGCAACCCCGGGACACACCAAGAGACCCAGTACTTC
- | TRBD1 | TRBJ2-1 | TRBV29-1 | CSVEDRRTGLSNEQFF | TGCAGCGTTGAAGATCGACGGACAGGGCTATCCAATGAGCAGTTCTTC
- | - | TRBJ1-1 | TRBV16 | CASSPLRGSTEAFF | TGTGCCAGCAGCCCACTCAGGGGTTCCACTGAAGCTTTCTTT
- | - | TRBJ1-3 | TRBV27 | CASSLSYGNTIYF | TGTGCCAGCAGTTTGAGTTACGGAAACACCATATATTTT
- | - | TRBJ2-2 | TRBV15 | CATSRERQQGGELFF | TGTGCCACCAGCAGAGAAAGGCAACAGGGCGGGGAGCTGTTTTTT
once | - | TRBJ2-5 | TRBV28 | CASSQGNQETQYF | TGTGCCAGCAGTCAGGGGAACCAAGAGACCCAGTACTTC
- | - | TRBJ1-5 | TRBV27 | CASSPIRGVRSNQPQHF | TGTGCCAGCAGCCCCATTCGCGGGGTCCGAAGCAATCAGCCCCAGCATTTT
- | TRBD1 | TRBJ1-5 | TRBV15 | CATSSTGVNQPQHF | TGTGCCACCAGCAGCACAGGGGTGAATCAGCCCCAGCATTTT
- | TRBD1 | TRBJ1-5 | TRBV6-1 | CASRADRAANQPQHF | TGTGCCAGCAGGGCTGACAGGGCGGCCAATCAGCCCCAGCATTTT
- | TRBD2 | TRBJ2-1 | TRBV9 | CASSVTSAVSYNEQFF | TGTGCCAGCAGCGTCACTAGCGCGGTATCCTACAATGAGCAGTTCTTC
- | TRBD2 | TRBJ2-5 | TRBV4-2 | CASSQGSGWAGGHQETQYF | TGTGCCAGCAGCCAGGGTTCGGGTTGGGCGGGAGGACACCAAGAGACCCAGTACTTC
- | - | TRBJ1-2 | TRBV19 | CASRHPREVSYGYTF | TGTGCCAGCCGACACCCCCGGGAGGTTTCTTATGGCTACACCTTC
- | - | TRBJ1-3 | TRBV19 | CASRPPSSSGNTIYF | TGTGCCAGTAGGCCCCCTTCCAGCTCTGGAAACACCATATATTTT
- | TRBD2 | TRBJ2-3 | TRBV9 | CASSVDQPGGTDTQYF | TGTGCCAGCAGCGTAGACCAACCGGGGGGGACAGATACGCAGTATTTT
- | - | TRBJ1-1 | TRBV5-1 | CASSTGPSDTAFF | TGCGCCAGCAGCACAGGACCGAGCGATACGGCTTTCTTT
- | - | TRBJ2-3 | TRBV30 | CAWNTRLDGRDTQYF | TGTGCCTGGAATACGCGACTCGACGGAAGGGATACGCAGTATTTT
- | - | TRBJ1-5 | TRBV2 | CASRRESNQPQHF | TGTGCCAGCAGGAGGGAGAGCAATCAGCCCCAGCATTTT
- | TRBD1 | TRBJ1-2 | TRBV28 | CASSLGTGTGLYGYTF | TGTGCCAGCAGTTTGGGAACCGGGACAGGCCTTTATGGCTACACCTTC
- | - | TRBJ2-1 | TRBV10-3 | CAISESLAPGENEQFF | TGTGCCATCAGTGAGTCTTTAGCCCCCGGGGAAAATGAGCAGTTCTTC
once | TRBD1 | TRBJ1-5 | TRBV5-6 | CASSLGTGSQPQHF | TGTGCCAGCAGCTTGGGGACAGGGTCTCAGCCCCAGCATTTT
- | - | TRBJ1-1 | TRBV5-1 | CASRLTPRANTEAFF | TGCGCCAGCAGATTGACACCCAGGGCGAACACTGAAGCTTTCTTT
- | - | TRBJ1-2 | TRBV30 | CAWSLFYGYTF | TGTGCCTGGAGTTTATTTTATGGCTACACCTTC
- | - | TRBJ1-3 | TRBV19 | CASSITAPGNTIYF | TGTGCCAGTAGTATAACAGCTCCTGGAAACACCATATATTTT
- | TRBD2 | TRBJ2-7 | TRBV27 | CASSLSGIFYEQYF | TGTGCCAGCAGCCTTAGCGGGATCTTCTACGAGCAGTACTTC
- | - | TRBJ2-7 | TRBV27 | CASSFEGSSYEQYF | TGTGCCAGCAGTTTTGAAGGGAGCTCCTACGAGCAGTACTTC
- | - | TRBJ1-5 | TRBV27 | CASSYGGPGQPQHF | TGTGCCAGCAGTTATGGGGGCCCGGGTCAGCCCCAGCATTTT
- | - | TRBJ2-1 | TRBV7-2 | CASSLLGGMGNEQFF | TGTGCCAGCAGCTTACTCGGGGGTATGGGTAATGAGCAGTTCTTC